What follows are 21 T cell receptor beta chains derived from one specimen sequenced in a study of CD8+ T cells in alopecia areata. Sequencing templates came from extracted RNA that was reverse transcribed into cDNA. Libraries were prepared by immunoSEQ multiplex PCR; TCRdb keeps only in-frame clonotypes and omits some of them. The profile shows about 130,000 clones, about 46% of them singletons. This specimen consisted of CD8+ T cells sorted from blood, obtained at week 0. The receptors shown here come from a human donor with alopecia areata.

The sample holds a few counts of this clone. The chain uses TRBV30 and TRBJ1-5; D gene ambiguous. Trimming shortened V by 1 base and J by 4 bases, and 11 bases separated the two germline ends. CDR3 length: 14 amino acids. The germline V gene encodes CDR1 GTSNPN and CDR2 SVGIG (reference sequence). The CDR3 protein is CAWSAIIANQPQHF. The CDR3 DNA follows: TGTGCCTGGAGTGCGATTATAGCAAATCAGCCCCAGCATTTT.

The CDR3 is CASSPDRGGNQPQHF. The CDR3 DNA sequence: TGCGCCAGCAGCCCGGACAGGGGAGGCAATCAGCCCCAGCATTTT. The chain employs TRBV4-1 and TRBJ1-5; 9 bases are a match to TRBD1. V shed 4 bases and J 2 bases; nucleotides not matched to a gene: 3. This CDR3 region has 15 residues. Looked up from germline, CDR1 is MGHRA and CDR2 is YSYEKL.

The V call is TRBV2, the J call TRBJ2-7, with 10 bases that match TRBD1. This CDR3 has 18 amino acids. CDR1 SNHLY and CDR2 FYNNEI come from the germline V gene. The V and J ends lost 5 bases and 1 base, in that order; junction bases with no gene match: 14. The CDR3, as DNA: TGTGCCAGCAGTTTTTCCCCCGTCCCGGGACAGGGGTCCTACGAGCAGTACTTC. Translated, it gives CASSFSPVPGQGSYEQYF.

The V gene is TRBV7-9, the J gene TRBJ1-5; D unresolved. This CDR3 region has 14 residues. CDR1 is SEHNR, CDR2 FQNEAQ, per germline (reference sequence). V was cut by 1 base and J by 5 bases, with 9 bases left in between. CDR3 sequence (DNA): TGTGCCAGCAGCTTAGTGGGGAGACATCAGCCCCAGCATTTT. This encodes CASSLVGRHQPQHF.

The genes are TRBV27 and TRBJ2-3; the D call may be TRBD1 or TRBD2 (5 bases each). Deletions cut 5 bases from V and 3 bases from J, with 18 bases between. The length of the CDR3 is 16 residues. Per the germline V gene, CDR1 is MNHEY and CDR2 is SMNVEV (reference sequence). The CDR3, as DNA: TGTGCCAGCAGTCCCTTTGGGACGCCAGGGACAGATACGCAGTATTTT. Translating gives CASSPFGTPGTDTQYF.

The DNA for the CDR3 is TGTGCCAGCAGTTACTCGACCCAGTACTTC. It encodes CASSYSTQYF. The rearrangement joins TRBV6-7 to TRBJ2-5; D unclear. TRBV6-7 is marked as an open reading frame, function uncertain. The CDR3 covers 10 residues. The V gene lost 0 bases and the J gene lost 7 bases, with 0 bases spanning the gap.

The gene calls are TRBV5-6 and TRBJ2-5; 9 bases are a match to TRBD1. The CDR3 loop spans 14 amino acids. Germline CDR1 is SGHDT and CDR2 is YYEEEE. V was pared by 4 bases and J by 4 bases, with 5 bases of the junction left unmatched. The CDR3 region has the DNA TGTGCCAGCAGCGGGGGACAGGGAGGAGAGACCCAGTACTTC. It yields the protein CASSGGQGGETQYF.

The chain combines TRBV30 with TRBJ2-7, with 9 bases matching TRBD1. The ends lost 4 bases at V and 4 bases at J; junction bases unmatched: 17. Per germline, CDR1 GTSNPN and CDR2 SVGIG (reference sequence). CDR3 length: 17 amino acids. CDR3: CAWMKPDGQGLLYEQYF. The CDR3 nucleotides are TGTGCCTGGATGAAGCCGGACGGACAGGGGCTCTTATACGAGCAGTACTTC.

The chain links TRBV30 to TRBJ2-7; a possible D gene is TRBD1 (5 bases). V lost 4 bases and J lost 6, with 13 bases in between. This CDR3 is 12 amino acids long. Germline lookup yields CDR1 GTSNPN and CDR2 SVGIG (reference sequence). CDR3 nucleotide sequence: TGTGCCTGGACCCCTTCAGGGTCCGAGCAGTACTTC. It codes for CAWTPSGSEQYF.

The V and J genes are TRBV30 and TRBJ2-7; 10 bases agree with TRBD1. The CDR3 has 13 residues. With V trimmed by 3 bases and J by 3 bases, 2 bases remained unmatched. In germline, CDR1 is GTSNPN, CDR2 SVGIG (reference sequence). The CDR3 region has the DNA TGTGCCTGGAGGGACAGGGGGTTCTACGAGCAGTACTTC. It encodes CAWRDRGFYEQYF.

The chain combines TRBV19 with TRBJ1-5; D is undetermined. This CDR3 contains 15 residues. Per the germline V gene, CDR1 is LNHDA and CDR2 is SQIVND (reference sequence). Trimming took 3 bases from V and 0 from J, leaving 9 bases between them. This chain's CDR3 is CASSIGEDSNQPQHF. CDR3 nucleotide sequence: TGTGCCAGTAGTATCGGGGAAGATAGCAATCAGCCCCAGCATTTT.

The gene calls are TRBV4-1 and TRBJ1-5; D uncertain. V dropped 0 bases and J dropped 12 bases, with 9 bases sitting between them. The germline V gene encodes CDR1 MGHRA and CDR2 YSYEKL. CDR3 length: 12 amino acids. The CDR3 here is CASSQDMKLQHF. CDR3 bases: TGCGCCAGCAGCCAAGACATGAAGCTCCAGCATTTT.

In regard to this clone: A far larger clone is just one base off, so this is likely a read error. The same CDR3 is also encoded by other DNA sequences in this sample. V is TRBV7-9 and J is TRBJ1-6; no clear D. V lost 5 bases, J lost 7 bases, and 18 bases lay in between. The CDR3 is 16 amino acids. The germline V gene has CDR1 SEHNR and CDR2 FQNEAQ (reference sequence). CDR3 bases: TGTGCCAGCAGCCACCGGCGCACAGCAGGAAATTCACCCCTCCACTTT. This translates into CASSHRRTAGNSPLHF.

CDR3 protein: CAISESTGGPGDNEQFF. For the CDR3, the DNA is TGTGCCATCAGTGAGTCGACCGGGGGGCCGGGGGACAATGAGCAGTTCTTC. This chain uses TRBV10-3 with TRBJ2-1; maybe TRBD2 (7 bases). Germline CDR1 is ENHRY and CDR2 is SYGVKD. Trimming removed 0 bases at V and 5 bases at J, with 17 bases between. CDR3 size: 17 residues.

This chain connects TRBV4-1 to TRBJ2-7; no clear D gene. Deletions cut 1 base from V and 6 bases from J, with 16 bases between. The CDR3 totals 15 residues. Germline assignment: CDR1 MGHRA and CDR2 YSYEKL. The chain's CDR3 is CASSQGSRKGTEQYF. The CDR3 DNA is TGCGCCAGCAGCCAAGGTTCCAGGAAAGGTACCGAGCAGTACTTC.

This clone was counted at least ten times. The chain employs TRBV2 and TRBJ2-5, with unresolved D. Trimming took 6 bases from V and 1 from J, leaving 6 bases between them. CDR3 length: 12 amino acids. Germline V CDR1 and CDR2: SNHLY, FYNNEI. The CDR3 loop reads CASRTVQETQYF. As DNA, the CDR3 is TGTGCCAGCAGAACAGTCCAAGAGACCCAGTACTTC.

In its sample, this clone was seen a few times. V and J are TRBV29-1 and TRBJ1-2; D not certain. CDR1 is SQVTM, CDR2 ANQGSEA, per germline. The CDR3 totals 14 residues. Trimming removed 2 bases at V and 2 bases at J, with 12 bases between. The CDR3 sequence: CSVESLTVNYGYTF. The CDR3, as DNA: TGCAGCGTTGAAAGTCTTACGGTGAACTATGGCTACACCTTC.

This sequence joins TRBV25-1 and TRBJ1-1; 7 nucleotides align to TRBD1. Trimming took 1 base from V and 7 from J; bases not matched to a gene: 6. Germline CDR1 reads MGHDK; CDR2 reads SYGVNS. CDR3 size: 14 residues. The CDR3 loop reads CASSEWEGAREAFF. CDR3 coding DNA: TGTGCCAGCAGTGAATGGGAGGGGGCACGTGAAGCTTTCTTT.

In this sample, this clone turned up a few times. V usage is TRBV10-3 and J usage is TRBJ1-2; 7 nucleotides align to TRBD1. The V segment lost 3 bases and the J segment 3 bases; nucleotides outside the gene matches: 7. The CDR3 consists of 15 residues. Germline V CDR1 and CDR2: ENHRY, SYGVKD. The CDR3, as DNA: TGTGCCATCAGTGACAGATTTGACAGGGACTATGGCTACACCTTC. Translated: CAISDRFDRDYGYTF.

This clone showed up just a few times. This chain connects TRBV4-1 to TRBJ1-1, with D perhaps matching TRBD1 (5 bases). V was pared by 3 bases and J by 0 bases, with 11 bases between. In germline, CDR1 is MGHRA, CDR2 YSYEKL. CDR3 length: 15 amino acids. This chain's CDR3 is CASSQTGTVNTEAFF. The CDR3 nucleotides are TGCGCCAGCAGCCAGACCGGGACGGTGAACACTGAAGCTTTCTTT.

The chain links TRBV15 to TRBJ1-2, with D possibly matching TRBD1 (5 bases). The CDR3 contains 13 residues. Germline V gene sequence: CDR1 LNHNV, CDR2 YYDKDF (reference sequence). The V end lost 8 bases, the J end lost 8 bases, and 18 bases lay between the germline ends. CDR3 nucleotide sequence: TGTGCCACCGGCATCGGAGGGACGATAGGCTACACCTTC. It encodes CATGIGGTIGYTF. Together with reference TRBV15 and TRBJ1-2, the CDR3 gives the full variable domain: DAMVIQNPRYQVTQFGKPVTLSCSQTLNHNVMYWYQQKSSQAPKLLFHYYDKDFNNEADTPDNFQSRRPNTSFCFLDIRSPGLGDTAMYLCATGIGGTIGYTFGSGTRLTVV.